The 20 T cell receptor beta chains below were found in one sample sequenced in a study of a mutant IDH1 vaccine in newly diagnosed glioma. These receptors have no identified antigens. Libraries were prepared by immunoSEQ multiplex PCR; TCRdb keeps only in-frame clonotypes and omits some of them. The sample shows roughly 32,000 clones, just under 90% of them seen only once. Described time point: week 47, end of study. With topical imiquimod, each dose of the vaccine consisted of 300 ug of mutant IDH1 20-mer peptide. The starting material was PBMCs, obtained from a glioma patient whose treatment included an IDH1 peptide vaccine. The source is a woman aged 30 to 39 with glioma.

This chain links TRBV5-1 with TRBJ2-5; TRBD2 matches 7 bases. CDR1 and CDR2 (germline): SGHRS, YFSETQ. This CDR3 spans 15 amino acids. V was pared by 5 bases and J by 2 bases, with 9 bases of the junction left unmatched. The chain's CDR3 is CASSPVTSAQETQYF. The DNA for the CDR3 is TGCGCCAGCAGTCCCGTAACTAGCGCACAAGAGACCCAGTACTTC.

The gene calls are TRBV7-2 and TRBJ1-2, with TRBD1 matching over 7 bases. This CDR3 has 14 residues. V lost 4 bases and J lost 6; bases outside the gene matches: 8. Germline-derived CDR1 and CDR2 are SGHTA and FQGNSA. The CDR3 spells CASSSLQGRDGYTF. DNA of the CDR3: TGTGCCAGCAGCTCACTACAGGGGAGGGATGGCTACACCTTC.

This chain uses TRBV6-5 with TRBJ2-2, with no clear D. V lost 6 bases to trimming and J lost 2 bases, with 7 bases between them. Germline V lookup: CDR1 MNHEY, CDR2 SVGAGI. This CDR3 is 13 amino acids long. CDR3 coding DNA: TGTGCCAGCAGAGGTATAAACACCGGGGAGCTGTTTTTT. Amino acid sequence: CASRGINTGELFF.

The chain links TRBV10-3 to TRBJ1-1; D not resolved. CDR1 and CDR2 (germline): ENHRY, SYGVKD. The CDR3 spans 16 residues. With 7 bases removed from V and 1 base from J, the gap between germline ends came to 19 bases. Written as DNA, the CDR3 is TGTGCCATCAATCCGGCAGGTCCCGAAAGGAACACTGAAGCTTTCTTT. It translates to CAINPAGPERNTEAFF.

V usage is TRBV5-5 and J usage is TRBJ1-5; 8 bases line up with TRBD1. The germline V gene encodes CDR1 SGHKS and CDR2 YYEKEE (reference sequence). V shed 0 bases, J shed 7 bases, and the junction held 6 bases outside the gene matches. The CDR3 length is 15 residues. CDR3: CASSLEAGGGQPQHF. CDR3 coding DNA: TGTGCCAGCAGCTTGGAGGCAGGGGGCGGACAGCCCCAGCATTTT.

The CDR3: CASSQGDNTEAFF. The CDR3 DNA is TGTGCCAGCAGCCAAGGAGATAACACTGAAGCTTTCTTT. The gene calls are TRBV4-2 and TRBJ1-1; no reliable D call. Trimming stripped 1 base from V and 2 bases from J, with 5 bases between. CDR1 is LGHNA and CDR2 is YNFKEQ in the germline V gene. The CDR3 spans 13 residues.

The chain couples TRBV5-6 to TRBJ2-3; D may be TRBD2 (6 bases). The CDR3 has 16 residues. V gave up 1 base and J gave up 0 bases, with 12 bases separating them. The germline V gene encodes CDR1 SGHDT and CDR2 YYEEEE. CDR3 nucleotides: TGTGCCAGCAGCTTGATGGTAGCGGCAAGCACAGATACGCAGTATTTT. As protein: CASSLMVAASTDTQYF.

The rearrangement joins TRBV7-9 to TRBJ1-6; D unclear. Germline V gives CDR1 SEHNR, CDR2 FQNEAQ (reference sequence). Trimming removed 6 bases from V and 3 bases from J, with 9 bases in between. The length of the CDR3 is 14 residues. The chain's CDR3 is CASRPDGYNSPLHF. CDR3 nucleotides: TGTGCCAGCAGACCCGACGGCTATAATTCACCCCTCCACTTT.

The CDR3 sequence: CANGEGFLPPYEQYF. CDR3 nucleotide sequence: TGTGCCAACGGTGAGGGATTCCTCCCCCCCTACGAGCAGTACTTC. This chain links TRBV6-1 with TRBJ2-7; D possibly corresponds to TRBD2 (5 bases). From germline, CDR1 is MNHNS and CDR2 SASEGT. The CDR3 runs 15 residues. V lost 10 bases and J 2 bases, leaving 21 bases between the germline ends.

This clone has only one observation. The V and J genes are TRBV19 and TRBJ1-1; D is possibly TRBD1 (6 bases). V was trimmed by 8 bases and J by 2 bases, leaving 12 bases between them. CDR1 is LNHDA and CDR2 is SQIVND in the germline V gene (reference sequence). The CDR3 is made up of 13 amino acids. For the CDR3, the DNA is TGTGCCAGTTCCGGACAGAGAAACACTGAAGCTTTCTTT. Translated: CASSGQRNTEAFF.

The chain uses TRBV11-2 and TRBJ2-7; the D gene is possibly TRBD2 (5 bases). V was clipped by 1 base and J by 0 bases, with 10 bases between them. The CDR3 covers 15 residues. Germline V gene data show CDR1 as SGHAT and CDR2 as FQNNGV. In DNA form, the CDR3 reads TGTGCCAGCAGCTTAGTGAGGGCTAGCTCCTACGAGCAGTACTTC. Protein: CASSLVRASSYEQYF.

V is TRBV4-2 and J is TRBJ2-7; 10 bases fit TRBD2. Germline CDR1 is LGHNA and CDR2 is YNFKEQ. The CDR3 consists of 15 residues. The ends lost 4 bases at V and 7 bases at J; junction bases unmatched: 10. CDR3 residues: CASSPLAGGKYEQYF. The DNA for the CDR3 is TGTGCCAGCAGCCCCTTAGCGGGGGGTAAATATGAGCAGTACTTC.

The chain employs TRBV6-5 and TRBJ2-7, with 7 bases matching TRBD1. V was clipped by 8 bases and J by 0 bases; unmatched bases: 7. The CDR3 contains 14 residues. Germline V lookup: CDR1 MNHEY, CDR2 SVGAGI. The CDR3: CASYDREISYEQYF. The CDR3, as DNA: TGTGCCAGCTATGACAGGGAGATCTCCTACGAGCAGTACTTC.

The genes are TRBV27 and TRBJ1-6; D remains ambiguous. Per germline, CDR1 MNHEY and CDR2 SMNVEV (reference sequence). Trimming took 2 bases from V and 10 from J, leaving 9 bases between them. The CDR3 sequence is 13 residues long. DNA of the CDR3: TGTGCCAGCAGTTTAGGGCAGAAATCACCCCTCCACTTT. Translation gives CASSLGQKSPLHF.

V usage is TRBV5-4 and J usage is TRBJ2-5, with D possibly being TRBD2 (7 bases). Germline CDR1 reads SGHNT; CDR2 reads YYREEE (reference sequence). V lost 1 base to trimming and J lost 4 bases, with 14 bases between them. The CDR3 covers 15 residues. The CDR3 reads CASSLLGGAGETQYF. The CDR3 DNA reads TGTGCCAGCAGCTTGTTAGGGGGGGCGGGAGAGACCCAGTACTTC. Full variable domain (outside the CDR3, taken from reference TRBV5-4 and TRBJ2-5): ETGVTQSPTHLIKTRGQQVTLRCSSQSGHNTVSWYQQALGQGPQFIFQYYREEENGRGNFPPRFSGLQFPNYSSELNVNALELDDSALYLCASSLLGGAGETQYFGPGTRLLVL.

J is TRBJ1-2 and V is TRBV9; D ambiguous. V lost 3 bases and J lost 7, with 7 bases in between. Germline V gene data show CDR1 as SGDLS and CDR2 as YYNGEE. The CDR3 has 11 amino acids. The chain's CDR3 is CASSGVVGYTF. In DNA form, the CDR3 reads TGTGCCAGCAGCGGCGTGGTTGGCTACACCTTC.

The genes are TRBV29-1 and TRBJ1-2; D is ambiguous. The CDR3 has 13 amino acids. V lost 3 bases and J lost 7, with 15 bases in between. The V gene's germline CDR1 is SQVTM and CDR2 ANQGSEA. The CDR3 DNA is TGCAGCGTTGAGGCGGGAGAGCGGTTTGGCTACACCTTC. Translating it yields CSVEAGERFGYTF.

V usage is TRBV6-6 and J usage is TRBJ2-7; D is possibly TRBD1 (5 bases). The CDR3 totals 14 residues. Germline loops: CDR1 MNHNY, CDR2 SVGAGI (reference sequence). Trimming took off 4 bases at V and 0 bases at J, with 10 bases between the two ends. The CDR3 DNA sequence: TGTGCCAGCAGTTCCGCAGGGTCCTCCTACGAGCAGTACTTC. Translation gives CASSSAGSSYEQYF.

The chain has TRBV19 and TRBJ1-4, with a tentative D call TRBD1 (5 bases). Trimming removed 8 bases at V and 1 base at J, with 14 bases between. Germline values: CDR1 LNHDA, CDR2 SQIVND (reference sequence). This CDR3 comprises 15 residues. The CDR3 DNA follows: TGTGCCAGTCGACAGAACTGGGGAACTAATGAAAAACTGTTTTTT. As protein: CASRQNWGTNEKLFF.

The chain is built from TRBV6-4 and TRBJ2-7, with unresolved D. V lost 2 bases to trimming and J lost 0 bases, with 14 bases between them. This CDR3 contains 16 residues. Germline loops: CDR1 MRHNA, CDR2 SNTAGT. DNA of the CDR3: TGTGCCAGCAGTGACCCCGGGCCCGCCCCCTCCTACGAGCAGTACTTC. Encoded protein: CASSDPGPAPSYEQYF.